Shown below are 3 T cell receptor beta chains from a single sample sequenced in a study of cytomegalovirus exposure and HLA in healthy donors. This PCR relied on a set of 60 Vbeta primers and 13 Jbeta primers. Method: immunoSEQ multiplex PCR; TCRdb's copy keeps in-frame clones and lacks some. The profile shows more than 100,000 clones, 60% to 85% of them singletons. Source material: PBMCs. The receptor set was obtained from a woman between 35 and 50 years old in good health and CMV-seropositive.

This sequence joins TRBV10-3 and TRBJ1-5; 9 nucleotides agree with TRBD1. From germline, CDR1 is ENHRY and CDR2 SYGVKD. The CDR3 consists of 16 residues. V was clipped by 2 bases and J by 6 bases; unmatched bases: 8. The CDR3 region has the DNA TGTGCCATCAGTGAGGGCCGGGGACAGGGCCGTCAGCCCCAGCATTTT. It codes for CAISEGRGQGRQPQHF.

The chain carries TRBV7-6 and TRBJ2-1; D unclear. The CDR3 is 14 amino acids. V was cut by 0 bases and J by 5 bases, with 8 bases left in between. The germline CDR1 and CDR2 sequences are SGHVS and FNYEAQ. The CDR3 DNA is TGTGCCAGCAGCTTAGCTGGTCGAGACAATGAGCAGTTCTTC. Translation gives CASSLAGRDNEQFF.

The rearrangement links TRBV5-4 to TRBJ2-6; the match to TRBD1 covers 7 bases. Germline V CDR1 and CDR2: SGHNT, YYREEE (reference sequence). The V segment lost 4 bases and the J segment 0 bases; nucleotides outside the gene matches: 7. The CDR3 runs to 17 residues. DNA of the CDR3: TGTGCCAGCAGCCTCCCGTACAGGGGCTCTGGGGCCAACGTCCTGACTTTC. Translation: CASSLPYRGSGANVLTF.